This TCR beta chain was sequenced in a study of CD8 T cells in Susac syndrome. The CDR3 totals 16 residues. Germline V lookup: CDR1 SGHRS, CDR2 YFSETQ. With 4 bases removed from V and 4 bases from J, the gap between germline ends came to 19 bases. Study findings and constraints: The TCR sequencing and HLA analysis in the study involved a relatively small number of individuals, as the study acknowledged.

An input of about 0.5 to 1 ug of RNA was subjected to reverse transcription using random hexamers. Multiplex PCR with immunoSEQ amplified the TCR beta CDR3 across 54 Vbeta and 13 Jbeta. TCRdb independently ran MiXCR on the immunoSEQ multiplex PCR reads; one entry per CDR3 protein. The sample records 110,000 or so distinct CDR3 sequences, about 93% being singletons. Remarks on this clonotype: Its cognate antigen is unknown.

TCR beta sequencing was performed on blood CD8+ and CD4+ T cells. FACS enriched CD8+ TEMRA cells, while bulk CD8+ and CD4+ were negatively isolated. V is TRBV5-1 and J is TRBJ2-3; tentatively, D is TRBD2 (5 bases). The TCR sequence derives from a human donor in good health. Sequences were obtained from CD4+ T cells from PBMCs. Here the CDR3 DNA reads TGCGCCAGCAGCCCCGGGATAGGAGAGTTTTCAGATACGCAGTATTTT. Encoded protein: CASSPGIGEFSDTQYF.